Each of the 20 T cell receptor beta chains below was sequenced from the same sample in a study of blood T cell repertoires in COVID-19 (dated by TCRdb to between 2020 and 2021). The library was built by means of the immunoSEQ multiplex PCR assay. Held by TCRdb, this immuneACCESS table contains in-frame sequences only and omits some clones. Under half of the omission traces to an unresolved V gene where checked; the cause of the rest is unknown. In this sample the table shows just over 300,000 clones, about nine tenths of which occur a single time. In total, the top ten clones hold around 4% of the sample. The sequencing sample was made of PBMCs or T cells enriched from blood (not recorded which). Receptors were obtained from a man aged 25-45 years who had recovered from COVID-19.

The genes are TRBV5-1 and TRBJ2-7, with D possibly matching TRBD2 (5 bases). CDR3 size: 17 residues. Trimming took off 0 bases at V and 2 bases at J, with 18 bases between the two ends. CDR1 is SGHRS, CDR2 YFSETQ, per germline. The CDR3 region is CASSLEAASSSPYEQYF. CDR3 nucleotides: TGCGCCAGCAGCTTGGAGGCGGCTAGCAGTTCCCCCTACGAGCAGTACTTC. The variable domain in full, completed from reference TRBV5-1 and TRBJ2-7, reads KAGVTQTPRYLIKTRGQQVTLSCSPISGHRSVSWYQQTPGQGLQFLFEYFSETQRNKGNFPGRFSGRQFSNSRSEMNVSTLELGDSALYLCASSLEAASSSPYEQYFGPGTRLTVT.

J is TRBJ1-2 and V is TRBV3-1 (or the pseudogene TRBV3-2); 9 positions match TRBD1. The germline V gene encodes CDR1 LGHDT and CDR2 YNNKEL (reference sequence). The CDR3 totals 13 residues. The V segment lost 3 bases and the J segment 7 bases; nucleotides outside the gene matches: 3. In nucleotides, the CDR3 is TGTGCCAGCAGCCAGGGACAGGGAGGTGGCTACACCTTC. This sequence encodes CASSQGQGGGYTF.

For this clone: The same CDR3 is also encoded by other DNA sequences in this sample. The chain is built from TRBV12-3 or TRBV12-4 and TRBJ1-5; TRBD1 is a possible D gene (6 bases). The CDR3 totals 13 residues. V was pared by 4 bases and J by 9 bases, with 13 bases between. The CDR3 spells CASSWTDTGPQHF. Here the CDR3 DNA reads TGTGCCAGCAGTTGGACAGACACCGGGCCCCAGCATTTT.

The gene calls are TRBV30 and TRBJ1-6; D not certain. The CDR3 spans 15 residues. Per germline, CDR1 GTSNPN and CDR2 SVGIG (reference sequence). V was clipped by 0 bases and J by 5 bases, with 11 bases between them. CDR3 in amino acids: CAWSVGGRNNSPLHF. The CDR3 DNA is TGTGCCTGGAGTGTAGGAGGGAGGAATAATTCACCCCTCCACTTT.

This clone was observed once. The CDR3 protein is CASSEQGAASSYEQYF. The CDR3 DNA is TGCGCCAGCAGTGAACAGGGGGCAGCGAGCTCCTACGAGCAGTACTTC. V is TRBV5-1 and J is TRBJ2-7, with 9 bases identical to TRBD1. The CDR3 runs to 16 residues. CDR1 SGHRS and CDR2 YFSETQ come from the germline V gene. V dropped 5 bases and J dropped 0; count of bases not matched to a gene: 9. The whole variable domain, filled in from reference TRBV5-1 and TRBJ2-7, reads KAGVTQTPRYLIKTRGQQVTLSCSPISGHRSVSWYQQTPGQGLQFLFEYFSETQRNKGNFPGRFSGRQFSNSRSEMNVSTLELGDSALYLCASSEQGAASSYEQYFGPGTRLTVT.

The DNA for the CDR3 is TGTGCCAGCAGCCAAGATTGGGGAGGACGGGGCTACACCTTC. The encoded protein is CASSQDWGGRGYTF. V is TRBV3-1 (or the pseudogene TRBV3-2) and J is TRBJ1-2; D is ambiguous. V was clipped by 0 bases and J by 8 bases, with 13 bases between them. The CDR3 runs 14 residues. Germline loops: CDR1 LGHDT, CDR2 YNNKEL (reference sequence).

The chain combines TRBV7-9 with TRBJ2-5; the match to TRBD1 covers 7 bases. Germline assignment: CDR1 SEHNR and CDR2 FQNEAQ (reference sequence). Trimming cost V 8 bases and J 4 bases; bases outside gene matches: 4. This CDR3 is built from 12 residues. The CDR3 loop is CASGNRGETQYF. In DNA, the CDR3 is TGTGCCAGCGGAAACAGGGGAGAGACCCAGTACTTC.

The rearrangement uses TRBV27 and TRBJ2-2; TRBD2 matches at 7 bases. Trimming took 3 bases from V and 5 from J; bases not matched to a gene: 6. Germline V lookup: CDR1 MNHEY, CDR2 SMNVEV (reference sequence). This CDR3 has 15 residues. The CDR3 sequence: CASSLAGTITGELFF. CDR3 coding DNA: TGTGCCAGCAGTTTGGCAGGGACTATAACCGGGGAGCTGTTTTTT.

For the CDR3, the DNA is TGTGCCAGCAGCTTCGCCAGGAACACTGAAGCTTTCTTT. It codes for CASSFARNTEAFF. The rearrangement uses TRBV7-2 and TRBJ1-1; unclear D gene. V was clipped by 3 bases and J by 1 base, with 6 bases between them. Germline loops: CDR1 SGHTA, CDR2 FQGNSA. The CDR3 has 13 amino acids.

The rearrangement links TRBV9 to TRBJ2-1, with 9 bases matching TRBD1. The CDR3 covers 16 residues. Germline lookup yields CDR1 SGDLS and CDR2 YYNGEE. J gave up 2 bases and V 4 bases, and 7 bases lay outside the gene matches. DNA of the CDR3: TGTGCCAGCAGCCCGGGACAGGGTTTAACCTACAATGAGCAGTTCTTC. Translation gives CASSPGQGLTYNEQFF.

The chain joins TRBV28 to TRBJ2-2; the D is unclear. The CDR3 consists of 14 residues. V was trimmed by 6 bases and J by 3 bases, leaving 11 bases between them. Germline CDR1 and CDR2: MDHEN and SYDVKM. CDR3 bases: TGTGCCAGCAGGACCCCCAGCGACACCGGGGAGCTGTTTTTT. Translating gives CASRTPSDTGELFF.

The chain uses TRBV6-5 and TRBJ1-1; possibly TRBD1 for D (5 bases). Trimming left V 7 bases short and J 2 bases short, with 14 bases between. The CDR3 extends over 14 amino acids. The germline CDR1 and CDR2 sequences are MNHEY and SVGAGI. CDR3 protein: CASKWSRANTEAFF. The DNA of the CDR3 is TGTGCCAGCAAGTGGTCCAGGGCCAACACTGAAGCTTTCTTT.

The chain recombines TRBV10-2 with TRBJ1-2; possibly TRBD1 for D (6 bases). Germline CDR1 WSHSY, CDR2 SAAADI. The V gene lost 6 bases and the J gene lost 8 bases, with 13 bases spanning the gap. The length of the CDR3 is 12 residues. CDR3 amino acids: CASSPGDIGYTF. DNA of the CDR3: TGCGCCAGCAGCCCAGGGGATATCGGCTACACCTTC.

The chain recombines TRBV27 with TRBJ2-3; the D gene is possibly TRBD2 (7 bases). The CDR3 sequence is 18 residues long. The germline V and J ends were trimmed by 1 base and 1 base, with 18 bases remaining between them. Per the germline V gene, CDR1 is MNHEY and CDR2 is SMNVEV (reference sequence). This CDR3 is CASSLLRGRAMGTDTQYF. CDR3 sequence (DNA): TGTGCCAGCAGTTTATTAAGGGGGAGGGCCATGGGCACAGATACGCAGTATTTT.

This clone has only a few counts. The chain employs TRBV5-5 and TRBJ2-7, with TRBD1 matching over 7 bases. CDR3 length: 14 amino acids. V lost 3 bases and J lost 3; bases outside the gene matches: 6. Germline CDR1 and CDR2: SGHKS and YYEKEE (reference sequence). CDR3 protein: CASSSRTGLYEQYF. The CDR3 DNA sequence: TGTGCCAGCAGCTCCCGGACAGGCCTCTACGAGCAGTACTTC.

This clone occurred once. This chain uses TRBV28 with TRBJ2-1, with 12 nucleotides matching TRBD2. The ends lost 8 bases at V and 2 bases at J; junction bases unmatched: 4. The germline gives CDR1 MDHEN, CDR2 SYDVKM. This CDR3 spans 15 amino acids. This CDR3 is CASHGLAGTYNEQFF. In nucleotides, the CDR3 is TGTGCCAGCCATGGACTAGCGGGGACCTACAATGAGCAGTTCTTC.

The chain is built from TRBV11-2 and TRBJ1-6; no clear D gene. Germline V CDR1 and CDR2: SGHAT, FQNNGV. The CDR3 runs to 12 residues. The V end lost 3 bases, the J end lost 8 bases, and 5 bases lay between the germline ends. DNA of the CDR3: TGTGCCAGCAGCTTTCCAGATTCACCCCTCCACTTT. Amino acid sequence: CASSFPDSPLHF.

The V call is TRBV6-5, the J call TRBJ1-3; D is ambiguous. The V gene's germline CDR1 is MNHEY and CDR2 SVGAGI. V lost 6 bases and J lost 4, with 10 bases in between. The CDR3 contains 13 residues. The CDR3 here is CASRTREGNTIYF. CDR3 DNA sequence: TGTGCCAGCAGGACAAGGGAGGGAAACACCATATATTTT.

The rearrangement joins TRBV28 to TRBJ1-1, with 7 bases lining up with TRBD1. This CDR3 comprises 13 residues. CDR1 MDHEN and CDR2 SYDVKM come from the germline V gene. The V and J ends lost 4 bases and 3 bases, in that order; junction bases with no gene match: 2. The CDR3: CASSYGQDTEAFF. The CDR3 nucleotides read TGTGCCAGCAGTTATGGACAGGACACTGAAGCTTTCTTT. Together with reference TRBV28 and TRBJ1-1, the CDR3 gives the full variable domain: DVKVTQSSRYLVKRTGEKVFLECVQDMDHENMFWYRQDPGLGLRLIYFSYDVKMKEKGDIPEGYSVSREKKERFSLILESASTNQTSMYLCASSYGQDTEAFFGQGTRLTVV.

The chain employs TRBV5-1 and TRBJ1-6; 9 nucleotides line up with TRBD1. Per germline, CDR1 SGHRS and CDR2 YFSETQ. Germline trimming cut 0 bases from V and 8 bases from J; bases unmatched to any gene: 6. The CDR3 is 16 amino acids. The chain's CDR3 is CASSLGDRETDSPLHF. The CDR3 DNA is TGCGCCAGCAGCTTGGGGGACAGGGAGACTGATTCACCCCTCCACTTT. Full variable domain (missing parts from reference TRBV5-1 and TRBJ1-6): KAGVTQTPRYLIKTRGQQVTLSCSPISGHRSVSWYQQTPGQGLQFLFEYFSETQRNKGNFPGRFSGRQFSNSRSEMNVSTLELGDSALYLCASSLGDRETDSPLHFGNGTRLTVT.